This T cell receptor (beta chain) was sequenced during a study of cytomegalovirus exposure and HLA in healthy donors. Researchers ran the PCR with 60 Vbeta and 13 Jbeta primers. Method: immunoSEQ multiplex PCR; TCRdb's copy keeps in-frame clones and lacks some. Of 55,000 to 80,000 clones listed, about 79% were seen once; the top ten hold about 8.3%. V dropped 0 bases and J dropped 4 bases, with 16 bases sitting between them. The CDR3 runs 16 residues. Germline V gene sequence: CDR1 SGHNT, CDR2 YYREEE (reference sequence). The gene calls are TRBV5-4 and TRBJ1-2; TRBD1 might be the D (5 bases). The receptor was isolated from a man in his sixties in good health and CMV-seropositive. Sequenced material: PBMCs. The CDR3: CASSLGSPTEPYGYTF. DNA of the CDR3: TGTGCCAGCAGCTTGGGCTCCCCGACAGAACCCTATGGCTACACCTTC.